These 18 T cell receptor beta chains were all obtained from the same sample, sequenced in a study of blood T cell repertoires in COVID-19. Measured with immunoSEQ multiplex PCR; TCRdb has only the in-frame clones, and not every one. The sample shows 250,000 or so clones, approximately 84% of them seen only once. The sample was PBMCs or T cells enriched from blood (not recorded which). The source is a man aged 60-69 years who had recovered from COVID-19.

The chain uses TRBV10-1 and TRBJ1-2, with D tentatively TRBD1 (5 bases). The germline gives CDR1 WNHNN, CDR2 SYGVQD (reference sequence). CDR3 length equals 11 residues. The ends were cut back, 7 bases at V and 7 bases at J, with 10 bases in the middle. This chain's CDR3 is CASKGLRGYTF. In nucleotides, the CDR3 is TGCGCCAGCAAGGGGTTGCGTGGCTACACCTTC.

The chain has TRBV4-1 and TRBJ1-1; D call uncertain. Trimming pared 2 bases from V and 4 bases from J, leaving 14 bases between. The germline V gene encodes CDR1 MGHRA and CDR2 YSYEKL. This CDR3 is 15 amino acids long. CDR3 in amino acids: CASSQHLTPTTEAFF. CDR3 in DNA: TGCGCCAGCAGCCAACATCTCACCCCTACCACTGAAGCTTTCTTT.

Concerning this clone itself: Distinct nucleotide sequences in the sample also encode this CDR3. CDR3 loop: CASSKQENTEAFF. The CDR3 nucleotides read TGTGCCAGCAGTAAACAGGAAAACACTGAAGCTTTCTTT. The chain recombines TRBV12-3 or TRBV12-4 with TRBJ1-1; TRBD1 might be the D (5 bases). Trimming took off 5 bases at V and 2 bases at J, with 9 bases between the two ends. The CDR3 loop spans 13 amino acids.

This sequence joins TRBV7-2 and TRBJ2-5, with TRBD1 matching 8 bases. The junction had 4 bases not matched to a gene; V was cut back by 2 bases and J by 2 bases. The CDR3 runs 15 residues. Germline values: CDR1 SGHTA, CDR2 FQGNSA. CDR3 in amino acids: CASSLQDREQETQYF. CDR3 bases: TGTGCCAGCAGCTTACAGGACAGGGAACAAGAGACCCAGTACTTC. Supplemented by reference TRBV7-2 and TRBJ2-5, the full variable domain reads GAGVSQSPSNKVTEKGKDVELRCDPISGHTALYWYRQSLGQGLEFLIYFQGNSAPDKSGLPSDRFSAERTGGSVSTLTIQRTQQEDSAVYLCASSLQDREQETQYFGPGTRLLVL.

The rearrangement links TRBV12-5 to TRBJ1-6; 7 bases map to TRBD1. V shed 1 base and J 6 bases; nucleotides not matched to a gene: 6. Per germline, CDR1 LGHNT and CDR2 FRNRAP. This CDR3 comprises 16 residues. CDR3 sequence: CASGLAPGTANSPLHF. The CDR3, as DNA: TGTGCTAGTGGTTTGGCCCCCGGGACAGCTAATTCACCCCTCCACTTT. Full variable domain (rest looked up from reference TRBV12-5 and TRBJ1-6): DARVTQTPRHKVTEMGQEVTMRCQPILGHNTVFWYRQTMMQGLELLAYFRNRAPLDDSGMPKDRFSAEMPDATLATLKIQPSEPRDSAVYFCASGLAPGTANSPLHFGNGTRLTVT.

This rearrangement joins TRBV3-1 (or the pseudogene TRBV3-2) to TRBJ2-5, with 8 bases matching TRBD2. V shed 4 bases and J 1 base; nucleotides not matched to a gene: 8. Germline CDR1 is LGHDT and CDR2 is YNNKEL (reference sequence). This CDR3 region has 16 residues. The CDR3 is CASSPPSGGLQETQYF. In DNA, the CDR3 is TGTGCCAGCAGCCCCCCCTCGGGAGGGCTCCAAGAGACCCAGTACTTC.

In its sample, this clone was seen once. The rearrangement links TRBV14 to TRBJ1-1; TRBD1 aligns across 8 bases. Losses at the gene ends were 0 bases for V and 6 bases for J; bases not matched to a gene: 6. The CDR3 spans 15 residues. The germline V gene encodes CDR1 SGHDN and CDR2 FVKESK. The CDR3 DNA is TGTGCCAGCAGCCAAGATCTGTGGACAGGGTCTGAAGCTTTCTTT. Encoded protein: CASSQDLWTGSEAFF.

This rearrangement joins TRBV19 to TRBJ2-1, with D perhaps matching TRBD1 (6 bases). The ends were cut back, 3 bases at V and 4 bases at J, with 16 bases in the middle. Looked up from germline, CDR1 is LNHDA and CDR2 is SQIVND (reference sequence). The CDR3 has 16 residues. The CDR3 nucleotides are TGTGCCAGTAGTATGTCCGGACAGCAGAGGTACAATGAGCAGTTCTTC. Amino acids: CASSMSGQQRYNEQFF.

The J gene is TRBJ1-1, the V gene TRBV4-3, with unresolved D. CDR3 length: 13 residues. CDR1 and CDR2 (germline): LGHNA, YSLEER. V gave up 2 bases and J gave up 3 bases, with 7 bases separating them. The CDR3, as DNA: TGCGCCAGCAGCCAACAACAGTACACTGAAGCTTTCTTT. Translating gives CASSQQQYTEAFF.

The rearrangement joins TRBV2 to TRBJ1-1, with unresolved D. Germline V CDR1 and CDR2: SNHLY, FYNNEI. This CDR3 has 11 amino acids. Trimming took 7 bases from V and 3 from J, leaving 6 bases between them. CDR3 DNA sequence: TGTGCCAGCAACCGAGACACTGAAGCTTTCTTT. It specifies CASNRDTEAFF.

This clone was seen ten or more times. CDR3: CSADRQGANYGYTF. In DNA, the CDR3 is TGCAGCGCCGATCGGCAGGGCGCGAACTATGGCTACACCTTC. The chain employs TRBV29-1 and TRBJ1-2; TRBD1 might be the D (5 bases). The CDR3 contains 14 residues. Germline CDR1 reads SQVTM; CDR2 reads ANQGSEA. V was cut by 7 bases and J by 2 bases, with 17 bases left in between.

The chain recombines TRBV5-6 with TRBJ2-5; unclear D gene. The germline V gene encodes CDR1 SGHDT and CDR2 YYEEEE. Deletions cut 3 bases from V and 1 base from J, with 13 bases between. CDR3 size: 15 residues. CDR3 region: CASSSSRLFQETQYF. CDR3 sequence (DNA): TGTGCCAGCAGCTCCTCGAGGCTGTTCCAAGAGACCCAGTACTTC.

This chain connects TRBV5-1 to TRBJ1-1, with a weak D call TRBD1 (6 bases). Germline V gene data show CDR1 as SGHRS and CDR2 as YFSETQ. The CDR3 totals 15 residues. The V end lost 5 bases, the J end lost 1 base, and 15 bases lay between the germline ends. The CDR3 reads CASSLQGQTNTEAFF. CDR3 nucleotides: TGCGCCAGCAGTCTTCAAGGACAGACGAACACTGAAGCTTTCTTT. The whole variable domain, filled in from reference TRBV5-1 and TRBJ1-1, reads KAGVTQTPRYLIKTRGQQVTLSCSPISGHRSVSWYQQTPGQGLQFLFEYFSETQRNKGNFPGRFSGRQFSNSRSEMNVSTLELGDSALYLCASSLQGQTNTEAFFGQGTRLTVV.

The chain uses TRBV5-6 and TRBJ2-7; 8 positions agree with TRBD1. Trimming removed 4 bases from V and 3 bases from J; junction bases left unmatched: 12. This CDR3 has 16 amino acids. Per germline, CDR1 SGHDT and CDR2 YYEEEE. CDR3 bases: TGTGCCAGCAGCCCAAAATCCGGGACAGGCCACTACGAGCAGTACTTC. It is translated as CASSPKSGTGHYEQYF.

The V and J genes are TRBV18 and TRBJ2-2; D remains unclear. This CDR3 has 14 residues. V dropped 0 bases and J dropped 0 bases, with 2 bases sitting between them. CDR1 is KGHSH, CDR2 LQKENI, per germline. The CDR3 bases are TGTGCCAGCTCACCACCTACGAACACCGGGGAGCTGTTTTTT. Translated, it gives CASSPPTNTGELFF.

The V call is TRBV6-4, the J call TRBJ1-1, with 7 nucleotides matching TRBD1. Germline assignment: CDR1 MRHNA and CDR2 SNTAGT. V was clipped by 6 bases and J by 6 bases; unmatched bases: 7. The CDR3 contains 13 residues. This CDR3 reads CASSLTGEAEAFF. CDR3 sequence (DNA): TGTGCCAGCAGCCTCACAGGGGAGGCTGAAGCTTTCTTT.

This clone has a handful of counts. This chain joins TRBV4-3 and TRBJ2-7; 7 bases agree with TRBD1. Germline V gives CDR1 LGHNA, CDR2 YSLEER. The CDR3 totals 15 residues. The trim removed 1 base at V and 5 bases at J, leaving 8 bases unmatched. CDR3 in DNA: TGCGCCAGCAGCCAAGCGGCCAGGGGGACCAACGAGCAGTACTTC. Amino acids: CASSQAARGTNEQYF.

The V call is TRBV24-1, the J call TRBJ2-1; no firm D call. V gave up 5 bases and J gave up 9 bases, with 7 bases separating them. CDR1 and CDR2 (germline): KGHDR, SFDVKD. The CDR3 contains 11 residues. For the CDR3, the DNA is TGTGCCACCAGTGGCGAGGTTGAGCAGTTCTTC. Translating gives CATSGEVEQFF.